One sample yielded the 5 T cell receptor beta chains listed below, sequenced in a study of cytomegalovirus exposure and HLA in healthy donors (dated by TCRdb to the late 2010s). Libraries came from the immunoSEQ multiplex PCR assay. The multiplex PCR relied on a mix of 60 forward primers for TCR Vbeta segments and 13 reverse primers for TCR Jbeta segments. Here the immuneACCESS table is served through TCRdb, limited to in-frame sequences with V and J called. Missing clones are a known gap in these copies; in checked studies unresolved V genes cover under half, and the rest lacks a known reason. The sample records about 190,000 clones, roughly 80% of which are singletons. The top ten clones comprise roughly 0.73% of the sample. The specimen was PBMCs. The origin of the receptors is a woman aged 18-30 years in good health and CMV-seronegative.

The chain couples TRBV9 to TRBJ2-1, with a possible D match to TRBD2 (6 bases). V was cut by 0 bases and J by 2 bases, with 9 bases left in between. Germline values: CDR1 SGDLS, CDR2 YYNGEE. The CDR3 runs to 15 residues. In DNA form, the CDR3 reads TGTGCCAGCAGCGTAGCAGCGGGCACCTACAATGAGCAGTTCTTC. It yields the protein CASSVAAGTYNEQFF.

The V gene is TRBV15, the J gene TRBJ2-4, with D tentatively TRBD1 (5 bases). Germline V lookup: CDR1 LNHNV, CDR2 YYDKDF (reference sequence). V was trimmed by 3 bases and J by 3 bases, leaving 12 bases between them. The CDR3 totals 15 residues. The DNA for the CDR3 is TGTGCCACCAGCAGGGACAATTTGGTCAAAAACATTCAGTACTTC. This codes for CATSRDNLVKNIQYF. The whole variable domain, filled in from reference TRBV15 and TRBJ2-4, reads DAMVIQNPRYQVTQFGKPVTLSCSQTLNHNVMYWYQQKSSQAPKLLFHYYDKDFNNEADTPDNFQSRRPNTSFCFLDIRSPGLGDTAMYLCATSRDNLVKNIQYFGAGTRLSVL.

This clone has just a few counts. The CDR3, as DNA: TGTGCCAGCAGCCAAGCCCCAATACTAGCGGAAGAGACCCAGTACTTC. Protein product: CASSQAPILAEETQYF. This rearrangement joins TRBV4-2 to TRBJ2-5, with 8 bases that match TRBD2. After removal of 1 base from V and 3 bases from J, the junction contained 7 bases not matched to a gene. CDR1 LGHNA and CDR2 YNFKEQ come from the germline V gene. The CDR3 runs 16 residues.

This chain links TRBV23-1 with TRBJ2-1, with D possibly being TRBD1 (5 bases). TRBV23-1 is an open reading frame whose function is uncertain. The V end lost 1 base, the J end lost 11 bases, and 15 bases lay between the germline ends. The CDR3 contains 14 residues. The CDR3 sequence: CASSQYGVQAQQFF. For the CDR3, the DNA is TGCGCCAGCAGTCAATATGGGGTACAGGCGCAGCAGTTCTTC.

This clone showed up just a few times. The V and J genes are TRBV30 and TRBJ1-4; D is unresolved. The CDR3 loop spans 13 amino acids. The ends were cut back, 1 base at V and 7 bases at J, with 10 bases in the middle. CDR1 is GTSNPN and CDR2 is SVGIG in the germline V gene (reference sequence). The CDR3 DNA reads as TGTGCCTGGAGTGATCCCCGGGGTGAAAAACTGTTTTTT. Translated: CAWSDPRGEKLFF.